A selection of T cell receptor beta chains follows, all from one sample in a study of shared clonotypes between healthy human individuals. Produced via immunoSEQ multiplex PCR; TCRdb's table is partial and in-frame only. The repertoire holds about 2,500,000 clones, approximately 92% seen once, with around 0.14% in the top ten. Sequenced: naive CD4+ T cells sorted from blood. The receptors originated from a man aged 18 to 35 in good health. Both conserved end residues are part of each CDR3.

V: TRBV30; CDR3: CAWSVPSATEQFF
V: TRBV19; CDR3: CASSTRRTGTQGREPQHF
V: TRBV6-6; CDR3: CASSRDRGNEKLFF
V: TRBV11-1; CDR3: CASSHRDLSEKLFF
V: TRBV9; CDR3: CASSQNSNQETQYF
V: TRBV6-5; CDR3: CASSTSARGYEQYF
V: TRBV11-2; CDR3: CASRSGGATNEKLFF
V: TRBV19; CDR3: CASSIAGGRTEAFF
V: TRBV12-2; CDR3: CASRRVEFYGYTF
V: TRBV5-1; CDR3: CASSPGLAGVGDEQFF
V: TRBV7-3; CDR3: CASRMTIYLYEQFF
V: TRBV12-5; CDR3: CASGFTPPETQYF
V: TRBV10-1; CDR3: CASSPTGGPFSGANVLTF
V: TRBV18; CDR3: CASSHGTETGELFF
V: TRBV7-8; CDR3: CASSLGQGGTGELFF
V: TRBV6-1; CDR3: CASSDYRDSHSGNTIYF
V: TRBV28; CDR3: CASSLLGEGNTEAFF
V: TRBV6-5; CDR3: CASSRGSGSEAFF
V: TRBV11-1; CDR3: CASSLSGGTEETQYF
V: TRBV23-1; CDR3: CASSQWADACSNQPQHF
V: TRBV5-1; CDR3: CASSPGTVQETQYF
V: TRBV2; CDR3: CASSANDGSSYNSPLHF
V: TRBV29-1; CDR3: CSVDRGMAGGGEQYF
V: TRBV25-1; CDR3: CATALAGAEQFF
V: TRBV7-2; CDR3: CASSLQGLSTDTQYF
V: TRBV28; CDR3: CASSSEGGRTEAFF